This TCR beta chain was sequenced for a study of response to subunit inactivated influenza vaccine. Trimming left V 6 bases short and J 9 bases short, with 9 bases between. CDR1 and CDR2 from the germline V gene are MNHNS and SASEGT. The length of the CDR3 is 11 residues. Details on this clonotype: Antigen: not known.

MiXCR, applied by TCRdb to the RT-PCR reads, yields one record per CDR3 protein. The sample has approximately 500,000 distinct CDR3 sequences; around 13% are singletons. Findings and limits, study-wide: Authors proposed each seasonal influenza vaccination draws in few new T cells.

The chain has TRBV6-1 and TRBJ2-1; unclear D gene. The TCR originated in a man aged 45-65 years who received an inactivated influenza vaccine. The input for sequencing was PBMCs from blood, taken about 40 days after vaccination. CDR3 sequence reads: CASSPESEQFF. The DNA for the CDR3 is TGTGCCAGCAGCCCCGAGAGTGAGCAGTTCTTC.